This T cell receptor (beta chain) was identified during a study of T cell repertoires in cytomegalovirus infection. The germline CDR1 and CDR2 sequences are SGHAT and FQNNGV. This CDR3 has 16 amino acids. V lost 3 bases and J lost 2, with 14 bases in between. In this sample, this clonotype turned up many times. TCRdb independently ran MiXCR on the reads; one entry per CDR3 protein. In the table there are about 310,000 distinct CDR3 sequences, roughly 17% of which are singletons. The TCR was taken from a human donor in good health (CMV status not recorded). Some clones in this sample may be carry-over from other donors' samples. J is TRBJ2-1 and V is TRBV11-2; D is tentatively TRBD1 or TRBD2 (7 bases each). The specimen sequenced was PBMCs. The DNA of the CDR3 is TGTGCCAGCAGCTTTCTCAGGGGGGGTGCCTACAATGAGCAGTTCTTC. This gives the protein CASSFLRGGAYNEQFF.